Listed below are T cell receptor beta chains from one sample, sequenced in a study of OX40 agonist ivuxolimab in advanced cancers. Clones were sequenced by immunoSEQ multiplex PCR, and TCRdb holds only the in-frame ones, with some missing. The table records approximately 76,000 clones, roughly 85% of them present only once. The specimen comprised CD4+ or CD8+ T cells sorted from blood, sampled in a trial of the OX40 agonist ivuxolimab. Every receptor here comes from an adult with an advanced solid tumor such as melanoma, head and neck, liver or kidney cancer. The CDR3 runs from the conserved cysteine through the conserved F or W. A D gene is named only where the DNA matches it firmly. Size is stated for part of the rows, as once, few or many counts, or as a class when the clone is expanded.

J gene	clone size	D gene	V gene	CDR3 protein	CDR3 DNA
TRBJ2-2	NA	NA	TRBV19	CASSRGASTGELFF	TGTGCCAGTAGTCGCGGGGCCTCCACCGGGGAGCTGTTTTTT
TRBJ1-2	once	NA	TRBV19	CASSLAGNYGYTF	TGTGCCAGTAGTCTGGCAGGGAACTATGGCTACACCTTC
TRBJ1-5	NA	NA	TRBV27	CASRYQDGSNSNQPQHF	TGTGCCAGCAGGTATCAGGACGGATCGAATAGCAATCAGCCCCAGCATTTT
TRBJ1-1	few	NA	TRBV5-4	CASSLRSIGGRLNTEAFF	TGTGCCAGCAGCTTGAGGTCAATTGGGGGCCGGTTGAACACTGAAGCTTTCTTT
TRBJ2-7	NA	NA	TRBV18	CASSPPAEYEQYF	TGTGCCAGCTCACCACCAGCGGAATACGAGCAGTACTTC
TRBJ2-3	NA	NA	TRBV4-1	CASSQDGTILSTDTQYF	TGCGCCAGCAGCCAAGACGGCACCATCCTCAGCACAGATACGCAGTATTTT
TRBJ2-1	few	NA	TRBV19	CASSIQGANEQFF	TGTGCCAGTAGTATCCAGGGAGCCAATGAGCAGTTCTTC
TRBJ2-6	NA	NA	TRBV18	CASSPWQGRLVGANVLTF	TGTGCCAGCTCACCATGGCAGGGGCGCCTCGTTGGGGCCAACGTCCTGACTTTC
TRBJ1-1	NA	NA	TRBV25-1	CASSESAGYTEAFF	TGTGCCAGCAGTGAATCAGCAGGGTACACTGAAGCTTTCTTT
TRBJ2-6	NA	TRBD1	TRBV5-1	CASRGQPSSGANVLTF	TGCGCCAGCAGGGGACAGCCTTCCTCTGGGGCCAACGTCCTGACTTTC
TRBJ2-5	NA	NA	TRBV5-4	CASSLWASETQYF	TGTGCCAGCAGCTTGTGGGCTTCGGAGACCCAGTACTTC
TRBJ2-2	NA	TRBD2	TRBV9	CASSVAPGGGANTGELFF	TGTGCCAGCAGCGTAGCCCCGGGAGGGGGGGCTAACACCGGGGAGCTGTTTTTT
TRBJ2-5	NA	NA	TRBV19	CASSTTAPETQYF	TGTGCCAGTAGTACGACAGCTCCGGAGACCCAGTACTTC
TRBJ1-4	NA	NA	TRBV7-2	CASSPRAGSMSEKLFF	TGTGCCAGCAGCCCCAGGGCGGGGTCCATGAGTGAAAAACTGTTTTTT
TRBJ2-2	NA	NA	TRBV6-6	CASSYVGSGELFF	TGTGCCAGCAGTTATGTGGGCTCCGGGGAGCTGTTTTTT
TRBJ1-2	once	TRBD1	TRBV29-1	CSVIGQGANYGYTF	TGCAGCGTAATAGGACAGGGTGCTAACTATGGCTACACCTTC
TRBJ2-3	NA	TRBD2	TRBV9	CASSVGQRGPHTQYF	TGTGCCAGCAGCGTAGGCCAGCGGGGCCCCCATACGCAGTATTTT
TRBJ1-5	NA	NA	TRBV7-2	CASSLEGGRAQPQHF	TGTGCCAGCAGCTTAGAGGGAGGCAGGGCTCAGCCCCAGCATTTT
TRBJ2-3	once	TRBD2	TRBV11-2	CASSPLYGGADTQYF	TGTGCCAGCAGCCCCCTATACGGGGGGGCAGATACGCAGTATTTT
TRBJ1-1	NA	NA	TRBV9	CASSPQTLSTEAFF	TGTGCCAGCAGCCCCCAGACCTTGTCCACTGAAGCTTTCTTT
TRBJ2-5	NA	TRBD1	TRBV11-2	CASSFGRGRETQYF	TGTGCCAGCAGCTTTGGCAGGGGGCGGGAGACCCAGTACTTC
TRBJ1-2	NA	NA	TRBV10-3	CAISDNTGGYTF	TGTGCCATCAGTGACAACACAGGCGGCTACACCTTC
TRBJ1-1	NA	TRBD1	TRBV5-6	CASSIQGVDTEAFF	TGTGCCAGCAGCATTCAGGGGGTTGACACTGAAGCTTTCTTT
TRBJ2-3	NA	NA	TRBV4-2	CASSQSPESTDTQYF	TGTGCCAGCAGCCAAAGCCCCGAGAGCACAGATACGCAGTATTTT
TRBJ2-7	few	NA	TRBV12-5	CASGLPKMGQYF	TGTGCTAGTGGTTTGCCCAAGATGGGGCAGTACTTC
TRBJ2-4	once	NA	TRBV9	CASSVNEGNIQYF	TGTGCCAGCAGCGTAAATGAGGGAAACATTCAGTACTTC
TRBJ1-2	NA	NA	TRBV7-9	CASSLVQGHGYGYTF	TGTGCCAGCAGCTTAGTTCAGGGGCACGGCTATGGCTACACCTTC
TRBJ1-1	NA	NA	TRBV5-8	CASSSRDTLNTEAFF	TGTGCCAGCAGCTCACGGGACACCCTTAACACTGAAGCTTTCTTT
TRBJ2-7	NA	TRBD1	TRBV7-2	CASSLFGTGGSFEQYF	TGTGCCAGCAGCTTATTCGGGACAGGGGGTAGTTTCGAGCAGTACTTC
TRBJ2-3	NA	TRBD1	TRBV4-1	CASSQDPLPRGPDTQYF	TGCGCCAGCAGCCAGGATCCTCTCCCAAGGGGGCCAGATACGCAGTATTTT
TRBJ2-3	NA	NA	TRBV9	CASIRGTGSTDTQYF	TGTGCCAGCATTCGTGGGACCGGTAGCACAGATACGCAGTATTTT
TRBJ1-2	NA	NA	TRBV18	CASSPPGGMGYGYTF	TGTGCCAGCTCACCGCCCGGGGGAATGGGCTATGGCTACACCTTC
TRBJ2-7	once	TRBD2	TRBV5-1	CASSLMTSGPTSSYEQYF	TGCGCCAGCAGCCTGATGACTAGCGGTCCCACAAGCTCCTACGAGCAGTACTTC
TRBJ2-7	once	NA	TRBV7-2	CTSRRGSGTSEQYF	TGTACCAGCCGCCGGGGTAGCGGTACAAGCGAGCAGTACTTC
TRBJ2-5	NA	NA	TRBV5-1	CASMTVLGETQYF	TGCGCCAGTATGACAGTCCTCGGTGAGACCCAGTACTTC
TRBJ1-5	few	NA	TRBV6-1	CASSEDPSGNQPQHF	TGTGCCAGCAGTGAGGACCCAAGCGGCAATCAGCCCCAGCATTTT
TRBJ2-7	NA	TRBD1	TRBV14	CASSLGQGAEQYF	TGTGCCAGCAGCTTGGGACAGGGGGCCGAGCAGTACTTC
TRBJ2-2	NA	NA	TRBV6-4	CATASFTGELFF	TGTGCCACCGCCTCTTTCACCGGGGAGCTGTTTTTT
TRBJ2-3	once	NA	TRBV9	CASSVVPGSPDTQYF	TGTGCCAGCAGCGTAGTACCAGGGTCCCCAGATACGCAGTATTTT
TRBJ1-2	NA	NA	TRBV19	CASSPDYFYGYTF	TGTGCCAGTAGTCCGGATTACTTCTATGGCTACACCTTC
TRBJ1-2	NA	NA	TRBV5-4	CASTEGQYGYTF	TGTGCCAGCACCGAGGGGCAGTATGGCTACACCTTC
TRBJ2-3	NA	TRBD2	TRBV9	CASSVAAGGFRTDTQYF	TGTGCCAGCAGCGTAGCAGCCGGGGGGTTTCGCACAGATACGCAGTATTTT
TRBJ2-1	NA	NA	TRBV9	CASSVDPGNEQFF	TGTGCCAGCAGCGTAGACCCGGGGAATGAGCAGTTCTTC
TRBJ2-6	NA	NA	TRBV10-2	CASSEVGPSSGRSGANVLTF	TGCGCCAGCAGTGAGGTAGGACCCAGTTCTGGTCGGTCGGGGGCCAACGTCCTGACTTTC
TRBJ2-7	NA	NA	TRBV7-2	CASSPRLHEEQYF	TGTGCCAGCAGCCCCCGCCTTCACGAGGAGCAGTACTTC
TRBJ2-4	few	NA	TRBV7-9	CASSLGAGVAKNIQYF	TGTGCCAGCAGCCTAGGCGCAGGAGTAGCCAAAAACATTCAGTACTTC
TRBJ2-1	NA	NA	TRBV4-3	CASSQGSSYNEQFF	TGCGCCAGCAGCCAAGGCAGCTCCTACAATGAGCAGTTCTTC
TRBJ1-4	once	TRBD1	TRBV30	CAWNRGGEKLFF	TGTGCCTGGAACAGGGGAGGCGAAAAACTGTTTTTT
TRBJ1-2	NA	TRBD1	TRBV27	CASSPLGRDRDNYGYTF	TGTGCCAGCAGTCCACTAGGGCGAGACAGGGACAACTATGGCTACACCTTC
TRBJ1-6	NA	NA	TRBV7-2	CASSLVGGPGRYNSPLHF	TGTGCCAGCAGCTTAGTAGGAGGCCCGGGCCGATATAATTCACCCCTCCACTTT
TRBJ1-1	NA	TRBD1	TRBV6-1	CASSEDRGQRTEAFF	TGTGCCAGCAGTGAAGACAGGGGGCAGAGGACTGAAGCTTTCTTT
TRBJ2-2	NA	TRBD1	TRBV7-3	CASSRTGTGGGGELFF	TGTGCCAGCAGCCGTACCGGGACAGGGGGTGGCGGGGAGCTGTTTTTT
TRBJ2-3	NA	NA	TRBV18	CASSPRASETSTDTQYF	TGTGCCAGCTCACCTAGGGCGTCGGAGACTAGCACAGATACGCAGTATTTT
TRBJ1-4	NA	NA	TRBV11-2	CASSPGLNEKLFF	TGTGCCAGCAGCCCTGGGCTTAATGAAAAACTGTTTTTT
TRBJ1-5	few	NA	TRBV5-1	CASSSYRESNQPQHF	TGCGCCAGCAGCTCTTACAGGGAGAGCAATCAGCCCCAGCATTTT
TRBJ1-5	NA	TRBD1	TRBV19	CASSTGTAGNQPQHF	TGTGCCAGTAGTACCGGGACAGCAGGCAATCAGCCCCAGCATTTT
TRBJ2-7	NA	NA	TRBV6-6	CASSHQEGEQYF	TGTGCCAGCAGTCATCAGGAGGGCGAGCAGTACTTC
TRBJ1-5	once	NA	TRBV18	CASSPLQGGNQPQHF	TGTGCCAGCTCACCACTGCAAGGGGGCAATCAGCCCCAGCATTTT
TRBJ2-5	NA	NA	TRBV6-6	CASRGVQGTQYF	TGTGCCAGCAGGGGGGTACAGGGGACCCAGTACTTC